This passage covers 17 T cell receptor beta chains from one sample sequenced in a study of OX40 agonist ivuxolimab in advanced cancers. The protocol was immunoSEQ multiplex PCR, while the TCRdb copy is restricted to in-frame clones and leaves out a portion. Of around 99,000 clones in the sample, 90% were seen once. This sample comprised CD4+ or CD8+ T cells sorted from blood, obtained in a trial of the OX40 agonist ivuxolimab. These receptor sequences come from an adult with an advanced solid tumor such as melanoma, head and neck, liver or kidney cancer.

The chain recombines TRBV5-1 with TRBJ2-2, with D tentatively TRBD1 or TRBD2 (5 bases each). CDR1 and CDR2 from the germline V gene are SGHRS and YFSETQ. Trimming removed 4 bases from V and 5 bases from J, with 15 bases in between. CDR3 length: 15 residues. The CDR3 sequence: CASSPGLVGTGELFF. DNA of the CDR3: TGCGCCAGCAGCCCGGGGCTAGTGGGGACCGGGGAGCTGTTTTTT.

V gene TRBV7-9 combines with J gene TRBJ1-2; D unclear. Trimming removed 5 bases from V and 5 bases from J, with 9 bases in between. The CDR3 consists of 12 residues. The V gene's germline CDR1 is SEHNR and CDR2 FQNEAQ (reference sequence). CDR3 DNA: TGTGCCAGCAGCCGACAAGCTTATGGCTACACCTTC. This translates into CASSRQAYGYTF.

The V call is TRBV20-1, the J call TRBJ2-1; possibly TRBD2 for D (5 bases). The V end lost 6 bases, the J end lost 16 bases, and 19 bases lay between the germline ends. CDR3 length: 11 residues. Germline CDR1 and CDR2: DFQATT and SNEGSKA (reference sequence). The CDR3 loop reads CSAKAGGPGFF. The CDR3 region has the DNA TGCAGTGCCAAGGCCGGCGGGCCGGGATTCTTC.

This clone occurred once. The rearrangement joins TRBV7-9 to TRBJ1-5; no definite D call. The CDR3 covers 17 residues. CDR1 and CDR2 (germline): SEHNR, FQNEAQ (reference sequence). Trimming took off 1 base at V and 0 bases at J, with 13 bases between the two ends. Here the CDR3 reads CASSLVSGPNSNQPQHF. The DNA of the CDR3 is TGTGCCAGCAGCTTAGTGAGCGGGCCCAATAGCAATCAGCCCCAGCATTTT. Together with reference TRBV7-9 and TRBJ1-5, the CDR3 gives the full variable domain: DTGVSQNPRHKITKRGQNVTFRCDPISEHNRLYWYRQTLGQGPEFLTYFQNEAQLEKSRLLSDRFSAERPKGSFSTLEIQRTEQGDSAMYLCASSLVSGPNSNQPQHFGDGTRLSIL.

The J gene is TRBJ1-1, the V gene TRBV7-8; D remains ambiguous. Trimming removed 3 bases from V and 9 bases from J, with 20 bases in between. CDR1 and CDR2 (germline): SGHVS, FQNEAQ. The CDR3 sequence is 15 residues long. The CDR3 here is CASSLTLMTRPKAFF. The CDR3 nucleotides are TGTGCCAGCAGCTTGACCCTCATGACACGGCCTAAAGCTTTCTTT.

The chain employs TRBV29-1 and TRBJ1-2; D is uncertain. The CDR3 runs 9 residues. Germline CDR1 is SQVTM and CDR2 is ANQGSEA. V lost 3 bases and J lost 9, with 5 bases in between. CDR3 sequence: CSVDLCYTF. The CDR3 DNA reads as TGCAGCGTTGATCTCTGCTACACCTTC. The full variable domain, completed using reference TRBV29-1 and TRBJ1-2, is SAVISQKPSRDICQRGTSLTIQCQVDSQVTMMFWYRQQPGQSLTLIATANQGSEATYESGFVIDKFPISRPNLTFSTLTVSNMSPEDSSIYLCSVDLCYTFGSGTRLTVV.

The genes are TRBV30 and TRBJ2-5; 8 bases align to TRBD2. V shed 5 bases and J 4 bases; nucleotides not matched to a gene: 18. Germline assignment: CDR1 GTSNPN and CDR2 SVGIG (reference sequence). There are 17 residues in the CDR3. The CDR3 DNA sequence: TGTGCCTGGGAACAAGGTGGACTAGCCCAGGTTCTAGAGACCCAGTACTTC. It codes for CAWEQGGLAQVLETQYF. The variable domain in full, completed from reference TRBV30 and TRBJ2-5, reads SQTIHQWPATLVQPVGSPLSLECTVEGTSNPNLYWYRQAAGRGLQLLFYSVGIGQISSEVPQNLSASRPQDRQFILSSKKLLLSDSGFYLCAWEQGGLAQVLETQYFGPGTRLLVL.

This chain joins TRBV4-2 and TRBJ2-3; tentative D call: TRBD1 (6 bases). Germline V gene data show CDR1 as LGHNA and CDR2 as YNFKEQ. V dropped 1 base and J dropped 8 bases, with 13 bases sitting between them. The CDR3 length is 14 residues. The CDR3 DNA reads TGTGCCAGCAGCCAAGGGCCGTTAGGGGGTACGCAGTATTTT. It is translated as CASSQGPLGGTQYF.

The chain uses TRBV11-2 and TRBJ1-1; D ambiguous. V was shortened by 1 base and J by 3 bases, with 9 bases between the two germline ends. Germline CDR1 SGHAT, CDR2 FQNNGV. This CDR3 spans 14 amino acids. The chain's CDR3 is CASSLVAGYTEAFF. The CDR3 bases are TGTGCCAGCAGCTTAGTAGCGGGTTACACTGAAGCTTTCTTT.

This chain links TRBV6-6 with TRBJ2-7; the match to TRBD1 covers 7 bases. This CDR3 spans 15 amino acids. CDR1 and CDR2 from the germline V gene are MNHNY and SVGAGI (reference sequence). V was pared by 6 bases and J by 3 bases, with 11 bases of the junction left unmatched. CDR3 protein: CASRRGRDSFYEQYF. Here the CDR3 DNA reads TGTGCCAGCAGACGTGGCCGGGACAGCTTCTACGAGCAGTACTTC.

V is TRBV5-1 and J is TRBJ2-5; 8 nucleotides agree with TRBD1. Germline V gene sequence: CDR1 SGHRS, CDR2 YFSETQ. The CDR3 length is 15 residues. Trimming took 1 base from V and 4 from J; bases not matched to a gene: 6. Here the CDR3 reads CASSLTGQGGETQYF. CDR3 DNA sequence: TGCGCCAGCAGCTTGACAGGACAGGGAGGAGAGACCCAGTACTTC.

The V gene is TRBV4-2, the J gene TRBJ2-1, with D possibly TRBD2 on 5 matching bases. V gave up 1 base and J gave up 9 bases, with 7 bases separating them. CDR1 and CDR2 from the germline V gene are LGHNA and YNFKEQ. CDR3 length: 12 residues. This chain's CDR3 is CASSQVSGEQFF. The CDR3 DNA follows: TGTGCCAGCAGCCAAGTCAGCGGTGAGCAGTTCTTC.

CDR3 loop: CASSFGDSPLHF. In DNA, the CDR3 is TGTGCCAGCAGCTTCGGGGATTCACCCCTCCACTTT. J is TRBJ1-6 and V is TRBV5-4; D remains ambiguous. V was pared by 2 bases and J by 8 bases, with 5 bases between. Per the germline V gene, CDR1 is SGHNT and CDR2 is YYREEE (reference sequence). The length of the CDR3 is 12 residues. The whole variable domain, filled in from reference TRBV5-4 and TRBJ1-6, reads ETGVTQSPTHLIKTRGQQVTLRCSSQSGHNTVSWYQQALGQGPQFIFQYYREEENGRGNFPPRFSGLQFPNYSSELNVNALELDDSALYLCASSFGDSPLHFGNGTRLTVT.

The rearrangement uses TRBV5-4 and TRBJ2-3, with D perhaps TRBD2 (5 bases). CDR3 length: 13 amino acids. Germline V lookup: CDR1 SGHNT, CDR2 YYREEE (reference sequence). V was shortened by 4 bases and J by 2 bases, with 8 bases between the two germline ends. The CDR3 is CASSLRATDTQYF. In DNA, the CDR3 is TGTGCCAGCAGCCTGCGGGCCACAGATACGCAGTATTTT.

V gene TRBV29-1 combines with J gene TRBJ2-3; 7 bases are shared with TRBD2. J gave up 4 bases and V 6 bases, and 7 bases lay outside the gene matches. Germline CDR1 SQVTM, CDR2 ANQGSEA. This CDR3 is built from 13 residues. CDR3: CSVATSRSDTQYF. The CDR3, as DNA: TGCAGCGTGGCGACTAGCAGGTCAGATACGCAGTATTTT.

The chain carries TRBV18 and TRBJ2-7; D possibly matches TRBD1 or TRBD2 (7 bases each). The CDR3 covers 12 residues. The V end was cut by 6 bases, the J end by 4 bases, with 10 bases between. Germline lookup yields CDR1 KGHSH and CDR2 LQKENI. CDR3 DNA: TGTGCCAGCTCGCAGGGGGGGTACGAGCAGTACTTC. Amino acids: CASSQGGYEQYF.

The genes are TRBV29-1 and TRBJ2-5; D unclear. CDR3 length equals 14 residues. Trimming stripped 6 bases from V and 2 bases from J, with 16 bases between. The V gene's germline CDR1 is SQVTM and CDR2 ANQGSEA. CDR3 bases: TGCAGCGTCGCCCCCCCCGGAATACAAGAGACCCAGTACTTC. Amino acid sequence: CSVAPPGIQETQYF. The complete variable domain, with remaining parts taken from reference TRBV29-1 and TRBJ2-5, reads SAVISQKPSRDICQRGTSLTIQCQVDSQVTMMFWYRQQPGQSLTLIATANQGSEATYESGFVIDKFPISRPNLTFSTLTVSNMSPEDSSIYLCSVAPPGIQETQYFGPGTRLLVL.